This record concerns one TCR beta chain sequence. Its antigen remains unknown. This sample is drawn from a study of cytomegalovirus exposure and HLA in healthy donors. About the study: In a later analysis, it was reported that the 110 or so validation repertoires had been produced on the same platform as the 666 repertoires belonging to the first cohort.

The protocol was immunoSEQ multiplex PCR, while the TCRdb copy is restricted to in-frame clones and leaves out a portion. This repertoire shows under 200,000 clones, less than 90% found once; its top ten account for 2% to 2.5%. Study-wide points: The study recorded 150 to 200 TCR beta chains that were cytomegalovirus-associated. Under in vitro conditions, three CMV-associated chains were confirmed as specific for CMV antigens.

Sequencing was done on a sample of PBMCs. The clonotype comes from a woman between 18 and 29 years old in good health and CMV-seronegative.

CDR3 bases: TGCGCCAGCAGCCCGGGACTAGCGGGGACGAGCTCCTACGAGCAGTACTTC. Translating it yields CASSPGLAGTSSYEQYF. J is TRBJ2-7 and V is TRBV5-1, with 13 bases aligning to TRBD2. CDR3 size: 17 residues. Germline CDR1 is SGHRS and CDR2 is YFSETQ. V lost 4 bases, J lost 0 bases, and 7 bases stayed unmatched.